This T cell receptor beta chain was recovered during a study of T-cell memory formation after mild COVID-19. Overall study context: Largely donor-specific sequence clusters came from two donors.

In its sample, this clonotype was seen a few times. What it binds is unknown. The CDR3 covers 17 residues. V was pared by 6 bases and J by 2 bases, with 20 bases between. The germline V gene encodes CDR1 MDHEN and CDR2 SYDVKM. Study outcomes and limitations: Day 15 to 85 contracting clones showed balanced CD4/CD8; later expanders leaned CD4+. The CD4+ clones that contracted clustered mainly within CM and EM, and the CD8+ clones concentrated in EMRA.

With constant-segment primers, 5'RACE yielded cDNA libraries of TCR alpha and TCR beta that carried sample barcodes and UMIs. TCRdb re-called the 5' RACE reads with MiXCR, one entry per CDR3 protein. The table records roughly 190,000 distinct CDR3 sequences, roughly a tenth of them present only once. This chain links TRBV28 with TRBJ2-1, with D possibly called TRBD1 or TRBD2 (5 bases each). The clonotype originates from a man between 18 and 29 years old who had mild COVID-19 (a few samples of this study predate the infection). Cell type and time point are not known. Sequencing input: PBMCs or a T cell subset sorted from them (not recorded which). The DNA for the CDR3 is TGTGCCAGCAGCCACGAGGGGACGAGGACTCCCTACAATGAGCAGTTCTTC. Protein product: CASSHEGTRTPYNEQFF. Full variable domain (rest looked up from reference TRBV28 and TRBJ2-1): DVKVTQSSRYLVKRTGEKVFLECVQDMDHENMFWYRQDPGLGLRLIYFSYDVKMKEKGDIPEGYSVSREKKERFSLILESASTNQTSMYLCASSHEGTRTPYNEQFFGPGTRLTVL.